This T cell receptor beta chain was captured in a study of T-cell memory formation after mild COVID-19. The overall study: TCR clustering was largely donor specific.

General study points: Second-wave clones peaking on day 37 lacked confirmed SARS-CoV-2 specificity.

Sample barcodes and UMIs were carried by the TCR alpha and TCR beta cDNA libraries that 5'RACE generated with constant-segment primers. TCRdb reprocessed the 5' RACE reads with MiXCR, giving one entry per CDR3 protein. The table shows about 190,000 distinct CDR3 sequences, with approximately 20% occurring only once. This clonotype was recorded at least ten times. The antigen is not known. V was clipped by 0 bases and J by 0 bases; unmatched bases: 3. This CDR3 is 15 amino acids long. Germline CDR1 reads SGHRS; CDR2 reads YFSETQ. What was sequenced was PBMCs or a T cell subset sorted from them (not recorded which). This TCR derives from an adult woman who had mild COVID-19 (a few samples of this study predate the infection). Cell type and time point are not known. The gene calls are TRBV5-1 and TRBJ2-7; TRBD2 agrees at 7 bases. In DNA, the CDR3 is TGCGCCAGCAGCTTGGGCCAGCGGGGCTCCTACGAGCAGTACTTC. Amino acids: CASSLGQRGSYEQYF. The full variable domain, rest sourced from reference TRBV5-1 and TRBJ2-7, is KAGVTQTPRYLIKTRGQQVTLSCSPISGHRSVSWYQQTPGQGLQFLFEYFSETQRNKGNFPGRFSGRQFSNSRSEMNVSTLELGDSALYLCASSLGQRGSYEQYFGPGTRLTVT.